A single sample gave rise to the 23 T cell receptor beta chains below, sequenced in a study of Graves' ophthalmopathy and Graves' hyperthyroidism. Amplification from RNA transcripts yielded the TCR beta CDR3 regions. Second-round multiplex PCR came after a first-round RT-PCR that employed HTBI primers. In TCRdb, the multiplex PCR reads were re-called with MiXCR into one record per CDR3 protein. The table lists hundreds of thousands of distinct CDR3 sequences, 40% of them singletons. The sample taken for sequencing was peripheral blood. Receptors originate from an adult man with Graves' ophthalmopathy.

Comments on this clonotype: At one end the junction does not follow the germline gene, possibly because of a read error. The chain has TRBV10-3 and TRBJ2-7; D ambiguous. Germline V gene data show CDR1 as ENHRY and CDR2 as SYGVKD. The CDR3 extends over 12 amino acids. This chain's CDR3 is CASSDNFFEQYF. For the CDR3, the DNA is TGTGCCAGCAGTGATAACTTTTTCGAGCAGTACTTC.

The CDR3 nucleotides read TGTGCCAGCAGCCACGGAGAGGGGGATGGAACCTTC. Translated: CASSHGEGDGTF. V gene TRBV7-9 combines with J gene TRBJ1-2; D possibly corresponds to TRBD1 (6 bases). V lost 5 bases to trimming and J lost 14 bases, with 18 bases between them. Germline V gene lookup returns CDR1 SEHNR and CDR2 FQNEAQ (reference sequence). This CDR3 spans 12 amino acids.

This clonotype has a count of ten or more. The chain is built from TRBV2 and TRBJ1-1; D might be TRBD1 (5 bases). This CDR3 contains 14 residues. With 4 bases removed from V and 2 bases from J, the gap between germline ends came to 11 bases. Germline values: CDR1 SNHLY, CDR2 FYNNEI. The CDR3 is CASSARQTNTEAFF. The CDR3 nucleotides read TGTGCCAGCAGTGCGAGACAGACTAACACTGAAGCTTTCTTT.

This clonotype was observed many times. A read error may produce the germline difference seen at one junction end. V gene TRBV10-3 combines with J gene TRBJ1-2; 10 bases agree with TRBD1. CDR3 length equals 14 residues. The V gene's germline CDR1 is ENHRY and CDR2 SYGVKD. This CDR3 reads CAIIEDRGAYGYTF. Here the CDR3 DNA reads TGTGCCATCATTGAGGACAGGGGGGCCTATGGCTACACCTTC.

This clonotype showed up many times. The rearrangement joins TRBV10-3 to TRBJ2-2; D ambiguous. The V end was cut by 3 bases, the J end by 8 bases, with 13 bases between. Germline lookup yields CDR1 ENHRY and CDR2 SYGVKD. The CDR3 sequence is 14 residues long. Written as DNA, the CDR3 is TGTGCCATCAGTGATAGTGACAAAACAGGGGAGCTGTTTTTT. Encoded protein: CAISDSDKTGELFF.

In its sample, this clonotype was seen many times. V is TRBV15 and J is TRBJ2-2; no reliable D call. Trimming cost V 4 bases and J 6 bases, with 9 bases left between them. Germline CDR1 is LNHNV and CDR2 is YYDKDF (reference sequence). The CDR3 sequence is 13 residues long. The CDR3 DNA sequence: TGTGCCACCAGCATAAAAGTCCCCGGGGAGCTGTTTTTT. Its protein product is CATSIKVPGELFF.

The chain is built from TRBV6-4 and TRBJ2-5; a weak D match, TRBD2 (5 bases). There are 14 residues in the CDR3. Germline-derived CDR1 and CDR2 are MRHNA and SNTAGT. V lost 6 bases, J lost 2 bases, and 13 bases lay in between. The CDR3 DNA reads TGTGCCAGCAGCCAAAAACCGGGACAAGAGACCCAGTACTTC. This translates into CASSQKPGQETQYF.

As regards this clonotype: A much larger clone differs from this one at a single base, so this may be a read error. This chain joins TRBV10-3 and TRBJ1-5; unclear D gene. The CDR3 has 15 residues. Trimming shortened V by 4 bases and J by 5 bases, and 15 bases separated the two germline ends. Germline V gives CDR1 ENHRY, CDR2 SYGVKD. CDR3 DNA: TGTGCCATCAGTGCCCTAAAGGAGGGCCATCAGCCCCAGCATTTT. This translates into CAISALKEGHQPQHF.

The rearrangement joins TRBV7-9 to TRBJ1-1; 10 positions agree with TRBD1. From germline, CDR1 is SEHNR and CDR2 FQNEAQ (reference sequence). The CDR3 loop spans 16 amino acids. With V trimmed by 6 bases and J by 3 bases, 10 bases remained unmatched. In DNA form, the CDR3 reads TGTGCCAGCAGTTTATGGGACAGGGGTATGGACACTGAAGCTTTCTTT. Translating gives CASSLWDRGMDTEAFF. The full variable domain, in which reference TRBV7-9 and TRBJ1-1 provide the parts outside the CDR3, is DTGVSQNPRHKITKRGQNVTFRCDPISEHNRLYWYRQTLGQGPEFLTYFQNEAQLEKSRLLSDRFSAERPKGSFSTLEIQRTEQGDSAMYLCASSLWDRGMDTEAFFGQGTRLTVV.

At least ten counts were recorded for this clonotype. V is TRBV15 and J is TRBJ2-7, with TRBD1 matching over 7 bases. This CDR3 comprises 16 residues. Germline V gives CDR1 LNHNV, CDR2 YYDKDF (reference sequence). The V and J ends lost 4 bases and 3 bases, in that order; junction bases with no gene match: 12. CDR3 protein: CATSIELPGQYYEQYF. CDR3 nucleotides: TGTGCCACCAGCATAGAACTCCCGGGACAGTACTACGAGCAGTACTTC.

The J gene is TRBJ2-7, the V gene TRBV20-1; 15 bases line up with TRBD2. The CDR3 is 15 amino acids. Germline trimming cut 8 bases from V and 1 base from J; bases unmatched to any gene: 6. Looked up from germline, CDR1 is DFQATT and CDR2 is SNEGSKA (reference sequence). DNA for the CDR3: TGCAGTACCGGGACTAGCGGGAGGACGTCCTACGAGCAGTACTTC. It translates to CSTGTSGRTSYEQYF.

V and J are TRBV6-5 and TRBJ1-4; D call uncertain. V lost 1 base and J 7 bases, leaving 13 bases between the germline ends. This CDR3 is built from 15 residues. CDR1 is MNHEY, CDR2 SVGAGI, per germline. Here the CDR3 reads CASSYLHRGSEKLFF. In DNA form, the CDR3 reads TGTGCCAGCAGTTACTTACACAGAGGAAGTGAAAAACTGTTTTTT.

This clonotype was observed a few times. This chain links TRBV5-8 with TRBJ2-7; D is unresolved. Per germline, CDR1 SGHTS and CDR2 YDEGEE. The V end was cut by 4 bases, the J end by 3 bases, with 11 bases between. This CDR3 comprises 13 residues. The CDR3 coding sequence is TGTGCCAGCAGCCGCGCGGACGGCTACGAGCAGTACTTC. It specifies CASSRADGYEQYF.

The J gene is TRBJ2-6, the V gene TRBV29-1, with 12 nucleotides matching TRBD1. Germline trimming cut 6 bases from V and 4 bases from J; bases unmatched to any gene: 7. CDR1 and CDR2 from the germline V gene are SQVTM and ANQGSEA. This CDR3 contains 16 residues. This chain's CDR3 is CSVTGQGARGANVLTF. The CDR3 DNA sequence: TGCAGCGTAACGGGACAGGGGGCGCGGGGGGCCAACGTCCTGACTTTC.

This clonotype was counted ten times or more. The chain employs TRBV9 and TRBJ1-2; 7 bases match TRBD1. Trimming at V came to 0 bases and at J to 2 bases, leaving 1 base not matched to a gene. The CDR3 is 14 residues long. CDR1 and CDR2 (germline): SGDLS, YYNGEE. The CDR3 is CASSVGGQNYGYTF. DNA of the CDR3: TGTGCCAGCAGCGTAGGGGGACAGAACTATGGCTACACCTTC.

The chain recombines TRBV29-1 with TRBJ1-2; tentatively, D is TRBD1 (6 bases). V gave up 5 bases and J gave up 8 bases, with 12 bases separating them. Germline V gene data show CDR1 as SQVTM and CDR2 as ANQGSEA. The CDR3 length is 11 residues. In nucleotides, the CDR3 is TGCAGCGTTCTAGGACAGTTAGGCTACACCTTC. Protein product: CSVLGQLGYTF.

The V call is TRBV29-1, the J call TRBJ2-3; the match to TRBD2 covers 10 bases. After removal of 4 bases from V and 0 bases from J, the junction contained 4 bases not matched to a gene. From germline, CDR1 is SQVTM and CDR2 ANQGSEA. This CDR3 is built from 15 residues. The CDR3 protein is CSVVSSGGSTDTQYF. The DNA for the CDR3 is TGCAGCGTTGTTTCTAGCGGGGGAAGCACAGATACGCAGTATTTT.

This clonotype was seen at least ten times. The J gene is TRBJ2-5, the V gene TRBV7-9; D is uncertain. The CDR3 loop spans 14 amino acids. Between the trimmed V and J ends, which lost 1 base and 0 bases, there was a span of 6 bases. Germline CDR1 reads SEHNR; CDR2 reads FQNEAQ (reference sequence). This CDR3 reads CASSLEHHQETQYF. CDR3 in DNA: TGTGCCAGCAGCTTAGAACATCACCAAGAGACCCAGTACTTC.

This clonotype was counted ten times or more. The V gene is TRBV20-1, the J gene TRBJ1-2; D is unclear. Deletions cut 4 bases from V and 7 bases from J, with 16 bases between. This CDR3 region has 13 residues. CDR1 and CDR2 from the germline V gene are DFQATT and SNEGSKA (reference sequence). This CDR3 reads CSAKDYGGFGYTF. The DNA for the CDR3 is TGCAGTGCTAAGGACTATGGAGGCTTTGGCTACACCTTC.

This clonotype was observed many times. This chain joins TRBV15 and TRBJ1-4, with 7 bases lining up with TRBD1. From germline, CDR1 is LNHNV and CDR2 YYDKDF (reference sequence). The CDR3 extends over 16 amino acids. The V and J ends lost 1 base and 8 bases, in that order; junction bases with no gene match: 10. CDR3 protein: CATSRVAGQLDEKLFF. The CDR3 nucleotides read TGTGCCACCAGCAGAGTGGCGGGACAGCTGGACGAAAAACTGTTTTTT.

This clonotype was recorded at least ten times. The genes are TRBV10-3 and TRBJ1-6; D is undetermined. The CDR3 extends over 15 amino acids. The V and J ends lost 5 bases and 0 bases respectively, with 8 bases between them. Germline lookup yields CDR1 ENHRY and CDR2 SYGVKD. CDR3 amino acids: CAISSASSYNSPLHF. DNA of the CDR3: TGTGCCATCAGTTCGGCGAGCTCCTATAATTCACCCCTCCACTTT.

The chain couples TRBV10-2 to TRBJ2-6, with TRBD2 matching 10 bases. The germline V gene has CDR1 WSHSY and CDR2 SAAADI. This CDR3 contains 17 residues. V lost 11 bases, J lost 4 bases, and 14 bases stayed unmatched. This CDR3 is CAGHSGGPLPGANVLTF. CDR3 bases: TGCGCCGGTCATAGCGGGGGGCCCCTTCCCGGGGCCAACGTCCTGACTTTC.

This clonotype has a handful of counts. J is TRBJ2-7 and V is TRBV2, with unresolved D. The CDR3 totals 13 residues. The V gene lost 5 bases and the J gene lost 3 bases, with 11 bases spanning the gap. The V gene's germline CDR1 is SNHLY and CDR2 FYNNEI. In nucleotides, the CDR3 is TGTGCCAGCAGTCCCAGGAGATACTACGAGCAGTACTTC. It codes for CASSPRRYYEQYF.